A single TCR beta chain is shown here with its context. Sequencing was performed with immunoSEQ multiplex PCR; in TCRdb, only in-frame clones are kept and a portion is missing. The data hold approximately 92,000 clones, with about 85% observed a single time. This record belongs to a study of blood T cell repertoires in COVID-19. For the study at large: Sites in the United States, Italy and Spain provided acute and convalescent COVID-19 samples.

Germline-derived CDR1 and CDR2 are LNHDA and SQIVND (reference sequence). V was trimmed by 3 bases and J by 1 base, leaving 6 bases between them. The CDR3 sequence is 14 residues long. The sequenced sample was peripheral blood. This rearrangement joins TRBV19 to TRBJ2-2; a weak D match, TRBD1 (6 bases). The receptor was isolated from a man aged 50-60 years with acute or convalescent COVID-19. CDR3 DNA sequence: TGTGCCAGTAGTATGGACAGGAACACCGGGGAGCTGTTTTTT. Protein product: CASSMDRNTGELFF.